The source of this TCR beta chain is a study of Ad26.COV2.S vaccination and SARS-CoV-2 variants. Looking at the study overall: Ad26.COV2.S given intramuscularly, once or twice 56 days apart.

This clone was found once. The V end was cut by 4 bases, the J end by 3 bases, with 13 bases between. The germline gives CDR1 LGHNA, CDR2 YSLEER. The CDR3 contains 15 residues. The table came from immunoSEQ multiplex PCR; TCRdb's copy has only in-frame clones and leaves some out. The table has about 440,000 clones, less than 95% seen once. Treatment defined: about 20 received Ad26.COV2.S at low or high dose, single or two shots; about five received placebo; per-sample allocation not given. Sampling occurred on day 63 after the first vaccine or placebo injection. The V call is TRBV4-3, the J call TRBJ2-1; D possibly matches TRBD1 or TRBD2 (6 bases each). This TCR derives from a person aged 18-65 years who received the Ad26.COV2.S COVID-19 vaccine or a placebo. The source material was peripheral blood, sampled in a trial of Ad26.COV2.S vaccine versus placebo. The CDR3 DNA follows: TGCGCCAGCAGCCGAGGGGGGAGCTTCTACAATGAGCAGTTCTTC. Translating gives CASSRGGSFYNEQFF.